This T cell receptor beta chain was recovered during a study of regulatory T cells in long-lasting Graves disease. Regarding the study as a whole: Results may be inaccurate due to the small sample size.

Time point given: newly diagnosed GD, antithyroid drugs for less than 3 months. Construction of the TCR library relied on RNA isolated from PBMCs. Construction of the TCR beta libraries employed iRepertoire HTBI primers in conjunction with Arm-PCR of CDR3 regions. A single record per CDR3 protein comes from TCRdb applying MiXCR to the multiplex PCR reads. The sample lists 250,000 to 300,000 distinct CDR3 sequences; 15% to 20% were seen once. This clonotype has at least ten counts. No antigen is known for it. This sample also appeared in a second study, on T cells in Graves' hyperthyroidism and ophthalmopathy. That paper adds: Patients between 18 and 65 years old had hyperthyroidism, newly diagnosed and lasting under 2 months. With a median lead of about six months before onset, the model predicted ophthalmopathy.

Source: peripheral blood mononuclear cells (PBMCs), taken at new diagnosis, from a patient treated with antithyroid drugs. This clonotype was sampled from a woman aged 25 to 39 with Graves disease.

The CDR3 loop reads CASSIQAMNTEAFF. CDR3 DNA: TGTGCCAGTAGTATCCAGGCGATGAACACTGAAGCTTTCTTT. This sequence joins TRBV19 and TRBJ1-1, with D unresolved. V lost 3 bases and J lost 0, with 8 bases in between. This CDR3 has 14 amino acids. CDR1 and CDR2 (germline): LNHDA, SQIVND (reference sequence).